The 13 T cell receptor beta chains below all came from one sample that was sequenced in a study of cytomegalovirus exposure and HLA in healthy donors. Primers: 60 Vbeta forward and 13 Jbeta reverse. The assay was immunoSEQ multiplex PCR, and TCRdb's table has in-frame clones only and misses some. In the table there are about 150,000 clones, about three fifths of which are singletons. The specimen sequenced was PBMCs. The receptor source for this set is a male donor in good health and CMV-seronegative.

The chain employs TRBV5-1 and TRBJ1-3; TRBD1 matches at 9 bases. Per the germline V gene, CDR1 is SGHRS and CDR2 is YFSETQ. J was trimmed by 6 bases and V by 1 base; bases with no gene match: 2. The CDR3 sequence is 14 residues long. CDR3 DNA: TGCGCCAGCAGCTTGTGGACAGGGGAAAACACCATATATTTT. This codes for CASSLWTGENTIYF. The full variable domain, its missing parts supplied by reference TRBV5-1 and TRBJ1-3, is KAGVTQTPRYLIKTRGQQVTLSCSPISGHRSVSWYQQTPGQGLQFLFEYFSETQRNKGNFPGRFSGRQFSNSRSEMNVSTLELGDSALYLCASSLWTGENTIYFGEGSWLTVV.

The V call is TRBV28, the J call TRBJ1-2; D is possibly TRBD1 (6 bases). Germline loops: CDR1 MDHEN, CDR2 SYDVKM. The germline V and J ends were trimmed by 3 bases and 6 bases, with 23 bases remaining between them. The CDR3 is 17 residues long. CDR3 sequence (DNA): TGTGCCAGCAGTTTTTATGGCGGGTACAGGGTTAATAATGGCTACACCTTC. This codes for CASSFYGGYRVNNGYTF.

This chain's CDR3 is CASIREVLNEKLFF. CDR3 bases: TGTGCCAGCATCCGGGAGGTCCTCAATGAAAAACTGTTTTTT. The genes are TRBV5-4 and TRBJ1-4; the D is unclear. The CDR3 runs 14 residues. Trimming took 6 bases from V and 5 from J, leaving 14 bases between them. CDR1 is SGHNT and CDR2 is YYREEE in the germline V gene (reference sequence).

This clone came up a few times. The V gene is TRBV7-9, the J gene TRBJ1-4, with no clear D. The germline V gene encodes CDR1 SEHNR and CDR2 FQNEAQ (reference sequence). The length of the CDR3 is 13 residues. V lost 1 base and J lost 8, with 8 bases in between. The CDR3 protein is CASSLGQAEKLFF. The CDR3 bases are TGTGCCAGCAGCTTAGGGCAGGCGGAAAAACTGTTTTTT.

This clone was counted a single time. This sequence joins TRBV25-1 and TRBJ2-4, with a tentative D call TRBD2 (7 bases). Trimming removed 5 bases at V and 2 bases at J, with 22 bases between. Germline V CDR1 and CDR2: MGHDK, SYGVNS. This CDR3 comprises 18 residues. CDR3 nucleotides: TGTGCCAGCAGTCCGTGGGGAAAGGGGGGGACGACCAAAAACATTCAGTACTTC. This encodes CASSPWGKGGTTKNIQYF.

This chain links TRBV4-1 with TRBJ2-7; 11 bases match TRBD1. Germline V gives CDR1 MGHRA, CDR2 YSYEKL. The V segment lost 0 bases and the J segment 6 bases; nucleotides outside the gene matches: 13. This CDR3 contains 18 residues. Here the CDR3 reads CASSQDQGTGGFFGEQYF. CDR3 nucleotide sequence: TGCGCCAGCAGCCAAGATCAAGGGACAGGGGGGTTCTTCGGCGAGCAGTACTTC.

V gene TRBV18 combines with J gene TRBJ1-1; no clear D. Germline CDR1 reads KGHSH; CDR2 reads LQKENI. This CDR3 has 13 residues. V was cut by 3 bases and J by 1 base, with 6 bases left in between. The CDR3 spells CASSPSPNTEAFF. As DNA, the CDR3 is TGTGCCAGCTCACCCTCCCCGAACACTGAAGCTTTCTTT.

This clone was seen a handful of times. The gene calls are TRBV5-4 and TRBJ2-1, with D uncertain. The CDR3 sequence is 13 residues long. Germline V CDR1 and CDR2: SGHNT, YYREEE (reference sequence). Trimming stripped 5 bases from V and 8 bases from J, with 14 bases between. The CDR3 sequence is CASRPGRNHEQFF. The CDR3 DNA follows: TGTGCCAGCAGACCCGGCAGGAACCATGAGCAGTTCTTC.

The V and J genes are TRBV27 and TRBJ1-1, with D unresolved. Germline lookup yields CDR1 MNHEY and CDR2 SMNVEV (reference sequence). V was cut by 5 bases and J by 5 bases, with 15 bases left in between. CDR3 size: 14 residues. The CDR3 loop is CASSTQRGKTEAFF. For the CDR3, the DNA is TGTGCCAGCAGTACGCAGCGGGGAAAAACTGAAGCTTTCTTT.

The V and J genes are TRBV28 and TRBJ2-2, with D unclear. The CDR3 extends over 12 amino acids. Germline V gene data show CDR1 as MDHEN and CDR2 as SYDVKM. The V end lost 4 bases, the J end lost 4 bases, and 4 bases lay between the germline ends. The CDR3 region is CASSSSTGELFF. The CDR3 DNA reads as TGTGCCAGCAGTTCCTCCACCGGGGAGCTGTTTTTT.

Only a few counts were recorded for this clone. The chain is built from TRBV5-1 and TRBJ2-7; 7 bases agree with TRBD1. With 4 bases clipped from V and 6 bases from J, the junction kept 10 bases outside the gene matches. The CDR3 loop spans 14 amino acids. Looked up from germline, CDR1 is SGHRS and CDR2 is YFSETQ. The CDR3 region has the DNA TGCGCCAGCAGCACCCGGGACAGTGCCCCCGAGCAGTACTTC. Translated, it gives CASSTRDSAPEQYF.

Only a few counts were recorded for this clone. The CDR3 reads CASSDMGGEQYF. The CDR3 DNA is TGTGCCAGCAGTGATATGGGAGGCGAGCAGTACTTC. The rearrangement joins TRBV27 to TRBJ2-7; the D gene is possibly TRBD2 (6 bases). CDR1 is MNHEY, CDR2 SMNVEV, per germline (reference sequence). The CDR3 sequence is 12 residues long. Trimming stripped 5 bases from V and 6 bases from J, with 11 bases between.

The chain employs TRBV7-2 and TRBJ2-2, with D maybe TRBD2 (5 bases). With 3 bases removed from V and 7 bases from J, the gap between germline ends came to 18 bases. The CDR3 has 16 residues. From germline, CDR1 is SGHTA and CDR2 FQGNSA. The CDR3 DNA reads TGTGCCAGCAGCTTTCCACCCGGGGAAGTGAGCGGGGAGCTGTTTTTT. It yields the protein CASSFPPGEVSGELFF. The complete variable domain, with remaining parts taken from reference TRBV7-2 and TRBJ2-2, reads GAGVSQSPSNKVTEKGKDVELRCDPISGHTALYWYRQSLGQGLEFLIYFQGNSAPDKSGLPSDRFSAERTGGSVSTLTIQRTQQEDSAVYLCASSFPPGEVSGELFFGEGSRLTVL.